Judged by abundance, the clone carrying this T cell receptor beta chain is medium-sized. Its antigen is not known. This entry comes from a study of identical twins. Study outcomes and limitations: Models predicted less out-of-frame TCR alpha sharing in monozygotic twins than was found. Analyses of zero insertions could be partly confounded by invariant MAIT and iNKT cells. Surplus twin overlap in beta out-of-frame sequences was less pronounced. The same donors were not followed; conclusions instead depended on cross-sectional statistical analysis.

CDR1 and CDR2 (germline): SQVTM, ANQGSEA. The V and J ends lost 6 bases and 9 bases respectively, with 21 bases between them. The CDR3 runs 14 residues. TCRdb itself ran the 5' RACE reads through MiXCR, one entry per CDR3 protein. This table has some 97,000 distinct CDR3 sequences, under 6.5% appearing once. This TCR came from a woman between 50 and 59 years old in good health. The sample was memory T cells sorted from blood. This chain uses TRBV29-1 with TRBJ2-1; TRBD2 is a possible D gene (6 bases). The CDR3 sequence: CSVAPGLRRGEQFF. The CDR3 nucleotides read TGCAGCGTCGCACCGGGACTGAGACGTGGTGAGCAGTTCTTC.